A selection of T cell receptor beta chains follows, all from one sample in a study of T cells in localized non-small cell lung cancer. Some clones are missing from TCRdb's copy, which holds only in-frame ones; the method was immunoSEQ multiplex PCR. The sample consists of about 79,000 clones, 85% to 90% of them appearing once. Specimen: peripheral blood, collected before any cancer treatment. These receptors were obtained from a woman aged 35 to 69 with stage I squamous cell lung carcinoma. Both conserved end residues are part of each CDR3. A D gene is named only where the DNA matches it firmly. Clone sizes are given selectively: once, few, many, or a class where the clone is expanded.

v_call	d_call	j_call	clone_size	cdr3_nt	cdr3_aa
TRBV5-5	TRBD1	TRBJ2-2	-	TGTGCCAGCAGCTTGTTGGGGACAGGGACGTACACCGGGGAGCTGTTTTTT	CASSLLGTGTYTGELFF
TRBV7-9	TRBD2	TRBJ2-1	-	TGTGCCAGCAGCCTCACTAGCGGGGGCAGCTCCTACAATGAGCAGTTCTTC	CASSLTSGGSSYNEQFF
TRBV30	-	TRBJ2-1	-	TGTGCCTGGAGTGTAATCCGACAGACAGCCAACCGACCCGCGGGTCACAATGAGCAGTTCTTC	CAWSVIRQTANRPAGHNEQFF
TRBV5-8	-	TRBJ1-1	once	TGTGCCAGCAGCCGCTGGGGACCCAGGGTTGAAGCTTTCTTT	CASSRWGPRVEAFF
TRBV5-1	-	TRBJ2-7	-	TGCGCCAGCAGTTCACCTCCAGACGGTTCCTACGAGCAGTACTTC	CASSSPPDGSYEQYF
TRBV4-1	TRBD2	TRBJ2-3	-	TGCGCCAGCAGCCAAGGGACTAGTCGAGATACGCAGTATTTT	CASSQGTSRDTQYF
TRBV6-1	TRBD1	TRBJ2-7	-	TGTGCCAGCAGTGGGCTAGACAGGGGGCCGACCTACGAGCAGTACTTC	CASSGLDRGPTYEQYF
TRBV7-2	TRBD2	TRBJ2-1	-	TGTGCCAGCAGCTTTCCCGTAGCGGGGGCCTCCTACAATGAGCAGTTCTTC	CASSFPVAGASYNEQFF
TRBV2	-	TRBJ2-7	once	TGTGCCAGCAGAGAGGACAGAAGCTCCTACGAGCAGTACTTC	CASREDRSSYEQYF
TRBV5-8	TRBD1	TRBJ1-5	-	TGTGCCAGCAGCTGGGGACAGGGGGCAAATCAGCCCCAGCATTTT	CASSWGQGANQPQHF
TRBV6-5	-	TRBJ1-5	-	TGTGCCAGCGGGAATCAGCCCCAGCATTTT	CASGNQPQHF
TRBV2	-	TRBJ2-7	-	TGTGCCAGCAGGCCCGGGGGCACCTACGAGCAGTACTTC	CASRPGGTYEQYF
TRBV28	-	TRBJ1-4	-	TGTGCCAGCAGTTTGGGGTGGACTAATGAAAAACTGTTTTTT	CASSLGWTNEKLFF
TRBV11-2	-	TRBJ1-1	-	TGTGCCAGCAGCAGCGACAGGTATAGCGACACTGAAGCTTTCTTT	CASSSDRYSDTEAFF
TRBV5-1	TRBD2	TRBJ2-1	-	TGCGCCAGCAGCCCAAGCGGGGCCGCTTCCTACAATGAGCAGTTCTTC	CASSPSGAASYNEQFF
TRBV20-1	-	TRBJ1-1	-	TGCAGTGCAGCGGAGAACACTGAAGCTTTCTTT	CSAAENTEAFF
TRBV7-9	TRBD2	TRBJ2-7	-	TGTGCCAGCAGCCATTGGGGTAGCGGGGGGGCTTACGAGCAGTACTTC	CASSHWGSGGAYEQYF
TRBV5-1	-	TRBJ1-2	once	TGCGCCAGCAGCTTAGACGGACTGAGTGGCTACACCTTC	CASSLDGLSGYTF
TRBV7-2	TRBD1	TRBJ2-7	few	TGTGCCAGCAGCATAGGACAGGGCTCCTACGAGCAGTACTTC	CASSIGQGSYEQYF
TRBV6-5	-	TRBJ1-2	-	TGTGCCAGCAAAAGGGGCCCTAACTATGGCTACACCTTC	CASKRGPNYGYTF
TRBV6-5	TRBD2	TRBJ2-1	-	TGTGCCAGCAGTACTCGACTAGCGGATTATGAGCAGTTCTTC	CASSTRLADYEQFF
TRBV5-1	TRBD2	TRBJ2-1	-	TGCGCCAGCAGCTCAACTAGCGGGGGATTTGAGCAGTTCTTC	CASSSTSGGFEQFF
TRBV5-8	TRBD1	TRBJ1-1	-	TGTGCCAGCAGCCCGCAGGACAGGGGTTCGACTGAAGCTTTCTTT	CASSPQDRGSTEAFF